Presented here are 29 T cell receptor beta chains from one specimen sequenced in a study of early T cells in non-severe SARS-CoV-2 infection. TCRdb processed the 5' RACE reads anew with MiXCR; each CDR3 protein has one entry. The repertoire consists of tens of thousands of distinct CDR3 sequences, with around 6.5% occurring once and the leading ten covering 3% to 3.5%. The sample consisted of whole blood, taken at baseline. The receptor set was obtained from an adult who was a healthcare worker with PCR-confirmed SARS-CoV-2 infection or an uninfected control (not recorded which).

This clonotype was counted many times. This chain uses TRBV21-1 with TRBJ1-4; TRBD1 was called by the table and not checked on the DNA. TRBV21-1 constitutes a pseudogene. CDR3 length equals 17 residues. The chain's CDR3 is CASSKDRSGTRHEKLFF. In DNA, the CDR3 is TGTGCCAGCAGCAAAGACCGTTCCGGGACACGGCATGAAAAACTGTTTTTT.

This clonotype turned up a few times. V usage is TRBV21-1 and J usage is TRBJ2-2; TRBD1, the D gene given by the table, was not confirmed from the DNA. TRBV21-1 is reported as a pseudogene. This CDR3 has 15 amino acids. In DNA, the CDR3 is TGTGCCAGCAGCACCGGGACAGCGAACACCGGGGAGCTGTTTTTT. It encodes CASSTGTANTGELFF.

The chain employs TRBV29-1 and TRBJ2-3; 14 nucleotides line up with TRBD2. With 6 bases clipped from V and 4 bases from J, the junction kept 6 bases outside the gene matches. This CDR3 has 15 amino acids. CDR1 SQVTM and CDR2 ANQGSEA come from the germline V gene. The DNA for the CDR3 is TGCAGCGTGGGACTAGCGGGAGTCGGCGCAGATACGCAGTATTTT. Its protein is CSVGLAGVGADTQYF.

V is TRBV6-2 or TRBV6-3 and J is TRBJ2-3; the match to TRBD1 covers 7 bases. Germline trimming cut 6 bases from V and 6 bases from J; bases unmatched to any gene: 6. CDR1 is MNHEY, CDR2 SVGEGT, per germline. The CDR3 is 13 residues long. CDR3 loop: CASRTGFLDTQYF. The CDR3 DNA reads TGTGCCAGCAGGACAGGGTTCTTGGATACGCAGTATTTT.

This clonotype was observed many times. V gene TRBV20-1 combines with J gene TRBJ1-1; D is uncertain. Looked up from germline, CDR1 is DFQATT and CDR2 is SNEGSKA (reference sequence). CDR3 length: 13 amino acids. Trimming left V 6 bases short and J 5 bases short, with 16 bases between. The CDR3 is CSAAPPGVTEAFF. The CDR3 nucleotides read TGCAGTGCCGCTCCCCCTGGGGTAACTGAAGCTTTCTTT.

This clonotype occurred many times. The CDR3 DNA reads as TGTGCCAGCTCACCCCGGGTGGGGGGGCACAATGAGCAGTTCTTC. It encodes CASSPRVGGHNEQFF. The chain combines TRBV18 with TRBJ2-1, with D possibly being TRBD2 (7 bases). The V gene's germline CDR1 is KGHSH and CDR2 LQKENI. The CDR3 is made up of 15 amino acids. Trimming took 3 bases from V and 5 from J, leaving 14 bases between them. Full variable domain (rest looked up from reference TRBV18 and TRBJ2-1): NAGVMQNPRHLVRRRGQEARLRCSPMKGHSHVYWYRQLPEEGLKFMVYLQKENIIDESGMPKERFSAEFPKEGPSILRIQQVVRGDSAAYFCASSPRVGGHNEQFFGPGTRLTVL.

The chain has TRBV29-1 and TRBJ2-2; maybe TRBD2 (7 bases). V lost 3 bases and J lost 7, with 15 bases in between. Germline V gene data show CDR1 as SQVTM and CDR2 as ANQGSEA. This CDR3 has 14 amino acids. CDR3 nucleotide sequence: TGCAGCGTTGAGGCGGGGGCATTGGGCGGGGAGCTGTTTTTT. This codes for CSVEAGALGGELFF.

In the case of this clonotype: This could be a read error, since a much larger clone is one nucleotide away. This chain joins TRBV7-2 and TRBJ2-5; a weak D match, TRBD1 (5 bases). CDR3 size: 14 residues. The germline V and J ends were trimmed by 7 bases and 1 base, with 13 bases remaining between them. Germline CDR1 reads SGHTA; CDR2 reads FQGNSA. For the CDR3, the DNA is TGTGCCAGCACCCGTCCAGGGTTCCAAGAGACCCAGTACTTC. Protein sequence: CASTRPGFQETQYF.

This clonotype was detected ten times or more. The rearrangement links TRBV27 to TRBJ1-5; 7 bases agree with TRBD1. Germline CDR1 is MNHEY and CDR2 is SMNVEV (reference sequence). V shed 1 base and J 5 bases; nucleotides not matched to a gene: 8. This CDR3 contains 16 residues. CDR3 sequence reads: CASSLLYRGTHQPQHF. The CDR3 bases are TGTGCCAGCAGTTTATTGTACAGGGGCACTCATCAGCCCCAGCATTTT.

Comment on this clonotype: Possible read error: a much larger clone is one base away. This chain uses TRBV5-4 with TRBJ1-4, with D possibly matching TRBD1 (6 bases). CDR3 length equals 14 residues. Germline V gene lookup returns CDR1 SGHNT and CDR2 YYREEE (reference sequence). CDR3 DNA: TGTGTCAGCAGCCTACAGGGTACCGGTGAAAAACTGTTTTTT. It yields the protein CVSSLQGTGEKLFF.

This clonotype occurred a few times. The V and J genes are TRBV19 and TRBJ1-5; 7 bases align to TRBD1. The germline gives CDR1 LNHDA, CDR2 SQIVND (reference sequence). The CDR3 sequence is 15 residues long. Losses at the gene ends were 5 bases for V and 5 bases for J; bases not matched to a gene: 9. CDR3 bases: TGTGCCAGTAGTGAAAGGACAGGCCCCCATCAGCCCCAGCATTTT. This encodes CASSERTGPHQPQHF.

This clonotype was seen only a few times. This rearrangement joins TRBV28 to TRBJ1-5; a weak D match, TRBD1 (5 bases). The CDR3 length is 14 residues. In germline, CDR1 is MDHEN, CDR2 SYDVKM. Trimming pared 4 bases from V and 5 bases from J, leaving 12 bases between. The CDR3 DNA follows: TGTGCCAGCAGTTATCAGGGAAGCTATCAGCCCCAGCATTTT. Encoded protein: CASSYQGSYQPQHF.

The sample holds a few counts of this clonotype. The genes are TRBV3-1 and TRBJ2-7; D not certain. The length of the CDR3 is 14 residues. Trimming cost V 0 bases and J 3 bases, with 9 bases left between them. Per germline, CDR1 LGHDT and CDR2 YNNKEL (reference sequence). CDR3 DNA: TGTGCCAGCAGCCAAGATCTAGGACGCTACGAGCAGTACTTC. Amino acids: CASSQDLGRYEQYF.

The V call is TRBV28, the J call TRBJ2-7; weak D call: TRBD2 (6 bases). Trimming stripped 6 bases from V and 6 bases from J, with 21 bases between. Germline V CDR1 and CDR2: MDHEN, SYDVKM. This CDR3 contains 15 residues. The CDR3 spells CASRTPGGVRREQYF. CDR3 DNA: TGTGCCAGCAGAACCCCCGGGGGAGTTCGGCGCGAGCAGTACTTC.

The chain has TRBV20-1 and TRBJ1-1; maybe TRBD1 (5 bases). Per germline, CDR1 DFQATT and CDR2 SNEGSKA (reference sequence). The germline V and J ends were trimmed by 1 base and 1 base, with 10 bases remaining between them. CDR3 size: 14 residues. The CDR3 DNA reads TGCAGTGCTAGAGGGGGCGGACCGAACACTGAAGCTTTCTTT. Translating gives CSARGGGPNTEAFF.

This clonotype has a count of ten or more. The rearrangement links TRBV7-2 to TRBJ1-5, with 7 bases fitting TRBD1. CDR3 size: 15 residues. The V gene's germline CDR1 is SGHTA and CDR2 FQGNSA. The trim removed 5 bases at V and 0 bases at J, leaving 4 bases unmatched. In DNA, the CDR3 is TGTGCCAGCAGCCCAGGGGACAGTAGCAATCAGCCCCAGCATTTT. Its translation: CASSPGDSSNQPQHF.

There are a few counts of this clonotype. The chain has TRBV11-2 and TRBJ2-1; tentative D call: TRBD2 (6 bases). CDR3 size: 15 residues. Germline-derived CDR1 and CDR2 are SGHAT and FQNNGV. Trimming left V 3 bases short and J 7 bases short, with 16 bases between. The CDR3 coding sequence is TGTGCCAGCAGCTTCACCGGGACTGCCGGGAATGAGCAGTTCTTC. This codes for CASSFTGTAGNEQFF.

This clonotype was counted only a few times. The chain recombines TRBV13 with TRBJ2-1; D is unclear. V was trimmed by 0 bases and J by 9 bases, leaving 9 bases between them. The CDR3 has 13 residues. Germline V gene data show CDR1 as PRHDT and CDR2 as FYEKMQ (reference sequence). CDR3 sequence (DNA): TGTGCCAGCAGCTTAGGTTACAGAATTGAGCAGTTCTTC. As protein: CASSLGYRIEQFF.

This clonotype was picked up many times. This sequence joins TRBV24-1 and TRBJ2-7; TRBD1 is a possible D gene (6 bases). The CDR3 has 14 residues. In germline, CDR1 is KGHDR, CDR2 SFDVKD. Deletions cut 5 bases from V and 2 bases from J, with 12 bases between. In nucleotides, the CDR3 is TGTGCCACCAGTGGGGGGACAAAACCCTACGAGCAGTACTTC. It translates to CATSGGTKPYEQYF.

This clonotype was detected many times. The chain has TRBV27 and TRBJ2-1; D gene unclear. Trimming left V 5 bases short and J 4 bases short, with 24 bases between. This CDR3 is built from 18 residues. Germline V gene sequence: CDR1 MNHEY, CDR2 SMNVEV (reference sequence). The CDR3 DNA sequence: TGTGCCAGCAGTCTCCTTAGTCGGGCTGGCGGACCTTACAATGAGCAGTTCTTC. Encoded protein: CASSLLSRAGGPYNEQFF.

This clonotype was counted at least ten times. This chain links TRBV20-1 with TRBJ2-7, with 13 bases aligning to TRBD2. This CDR3 comprises 15 residues. V shed 7 bases and J 4 bases; nucleotides not matched to a gene: 10. Germline CDR1 reads DFQATT; CDR2 reads SNEGSKA (reference sequence). In DNA, the CDR3 is TGCAGTGGCCATACTAGCGGGAGGGGTACTTACGAGCAGTACTTC. The encoded protein is CSGHTSGRGTYEQYF.

The genes are TRBV18 and TRBJ1-6; 9 bases line up with TRBD1. The CDR3 runs 16 residues. The V segment lost 2 bases and the J segment 7 bases; nucleotides outside the gene matches: 6. Per the germline V gene, CDR1 is KGHSH and CDR2 is LQKENI. The CDR3, as DNA: TGTGCCAGCTCACCAAGGACAGGGGTGAGGAATTCACCCCTCCACTTT. The encoded protein is CASSPRTGVRNSPLHF.

The table lists this clonotype with many counts. The J gene is TRBJ2-1, the V gene TRBV5-1; 8 nucleotides align to TRBD2. V lost 4 bases, J lost 1 base, and 7 bases stayed unmatched. This CDR3 is 16 amino acids long. The germline V gene has CDR1 SGHRS and CDR2 YFSETQ. CDR3 in DNA: TGCGCCAGCAGCCGCTTGGCGGGAGGTTCCTACAATGAGCAGTTCTTC. This gives the protein CASSRLAGGSYNEQFF. Based on the CDR3 plus reference TRBV5-1 and TRBJ2-1, the full variable domain is KAGVTQTPRYLIKTRGQQVTLSCSPISGHRSVSWYQQTPGQGLQFLFEYFSETQRNKGNFPGRFSGRQFSNSRSEMNVSTLELGDSALYLCASSRLAGGSYNEQFFGPGTRLTVL.

This clonotype was recorded at least ten times. The chain has TRBV28 and TRBJ2-5; 10 bases line up with TRBD1. The V and J ends lost 4 bases and 13 bases, in that order; junction bases with no gene match: 3. The germline V gene has CDR1 MDHEN and CDR2 SYDVKM. The CDR3 has 11 amino acids. CDR3 DNA sequence: TGTGCCAGCAGTTACCGGGACAGGGGGTACTTC. Its translation: CASSYRDRGYF.

This clonotype was seen a few times. The rearrangement links TRBV5-6 to TRBJ2-1; D is uncertain. Per the germline V gene, CDR1 is SGHDT and CDR2 is YYEEEE. This CDR3 is 11 amino acids long. Trimming took 3 bases from V and 8 from J, leaving 6 bases between them. CDR3 residues: CASSYLDEQFF. As DNA, the CDR3 is TGTGCCAGCAGCTACCTAGATGAGCAGTTCTTC.

This clonotype was counted ten times or more. V and J are TRBV4-2 and TRBJ2-1; weak D call: TRBD2 (5 bases). Per the germline V gene, CDR1 is LGHNA and CDR2 is YNFKEQ. Deletions cut 0 bases from V and 9 bases from J, with 15 bases between. CDR3 length: 15 amino acids. The CDR3 coding sequence is TGTGCCAGCAGCCAAGATCTGGTAGTGGCGGGTGAGCAGTTCTTC. Translated, it gives CASSQDLVVAGEQFF.

This clonotype was counted ten times or more. This chain joins TRBV7-2 and TRBJ2-7; 10 nucleotides match TRBD1. Germline CDR1 and CDR2: SGHTA and FQGNSA. This CDR3 is built from 14 residues. V shed 3 bases, J shed 4 bases, and the junction held 3 bases outside the gene matches. This CDR3 reads CASSLTGGGYEQYF. The CDR3 DNA reads TGTGCCAGCAGCTTGACAGGGGGCGGATACGAGCAGTACTTC.

This clonotype was recorded at least ten times. The rearrangement links TRBV7-9 to TRBJ2-7; 7 positions agree with TRBD2. This CDR3 is 14 amino acids long. V was pared by 5 bases and J by 7 bases, with 11 bases of the junction left unmatched. Per the germline V gene, CDR1 is SEHNR and CDR2 is FQNEAQ (reference sequence). Written as DNA, the CDR3 is TGTGCCAGCAGCCGGAGGGCGGGAGCGGGGGAGCAGTACTTC. This codes for CASSRRAGAGEQYF. Full variable domain (rest looked up from reference TRBV7-9 and TRBJ2-7): DTGVSQNPRHKITKRGQNVTFRCDPISEHNRLYWYRQTLGQGPEFLTYFQNEAQLEKSRLLSDRFSAERPKGSFSTLEIQRTEQGDSAMYLCASSRRAGAGEQYFGPGTRLTVT.

This clonotype was counted many times. J is TRBJ2-1 and V is TRBV11-3; 10 bases line up with TRBD2. CDR3 length: 15 amino acids. The V gene end was trimmed by 5 bases and the J gene end by 9 bases; junction bases not matched to a gene: 10. CDR1 and CDR2 (germline): SGHNT, YENEEA. DNA for the CDR3: TGTGCCAGCAGCCCTAGCGGGAGCGCGCATAGTGAGCAGTTCTTC. This codes for CASSPSGSAHSEQFF.